In this sample, the clone carrying this TCR beta chain turned up many times. Its antigen is unknown. Germline values: CDR1 MDHEN, CDR2 SYDVKM. The V and J ends lost 3 bases and 0 bases, in that order; junction bases with no gene match: 11. CDR3 length equals 19 residues. The method for making cDNA was 5'RACE, and it used 10-nucleotide random UMIs. TCRdb re-derived calls from the 5' RACE reads in MiXCR, one entry per CDR3 protein. The repertoire has about 21,000 distinct CDR3 sequences, around 16% of them found once; the top ten carry less than 8.5%. Sorted libraries were made with 900,000 to 1,000,000 CD4+ or CD8+ T cells. This sample is drawn from a study of neurological immune-mediated disorders. Study as a whole: Multiple sclerosis patients numbered roughly 35, of whom some 31 were relapsing-remitting and 3 secondary progressive. Study-wide findings and caveats: Across subjects, expanded clones had no CDR3 amino acid sequences in common, pointing to private repertoires in all groups.

The rearrangement joins TRBV28 to TRBJ2-7, with 13 nucleotides matching TRBD2. This clonotype was sampled from a woman between 18 and 29 years old with multiple sclerosis. Material for sequencing was CD8+ T cells from blood. The chain's CDR3 is CASSFYPGLAGTSSYEQYF. The CDR3 region has the DNA TGTGCCAGCAGTTTTTACCCGGGACTAGCGGGGACGAGCTCCTACGAGCAGTACTTC.